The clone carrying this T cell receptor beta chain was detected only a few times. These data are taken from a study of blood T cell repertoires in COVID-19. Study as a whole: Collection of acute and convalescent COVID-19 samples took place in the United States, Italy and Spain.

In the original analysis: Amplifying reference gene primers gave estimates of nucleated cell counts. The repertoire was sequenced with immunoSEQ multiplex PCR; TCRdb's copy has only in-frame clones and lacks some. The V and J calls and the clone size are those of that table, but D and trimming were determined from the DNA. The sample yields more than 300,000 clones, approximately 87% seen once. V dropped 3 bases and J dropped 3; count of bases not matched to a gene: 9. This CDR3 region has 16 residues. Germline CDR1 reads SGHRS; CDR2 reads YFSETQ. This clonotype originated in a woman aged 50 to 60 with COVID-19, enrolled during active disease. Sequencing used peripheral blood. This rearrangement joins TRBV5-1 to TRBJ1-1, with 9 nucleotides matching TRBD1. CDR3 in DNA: TGCGCCAGCAGCTCACGGACAGGGGCGCACTACACTGAAGCTTTCTTT. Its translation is CASSSRTGAHYTEAFF.